This passage covers 8 T cell receptor beta chains from one sample sequenced in a study of shared clonotypes between healthy human individuals. This table comes from immunoSEQ multiplex PCR, and its TCRdb copy is limited to in-frame clones, with some not included. In the table there are 2 million to 2.5 million clones, about nine tenths of which are singletons. Sequenced: naive CD4+ T cells from PBMCs. As to subset: CD45RA+ positively selected. The receptors shown here come from a man aged 18-30 years in good health. Some clones in this sample may be carry-over from other donors' samples.

For this clone: The same CDR3 arises from other DNA sequences in this sample as well. This sequence joins TRBV15 and TRBJ2-5; 11 bases are a match to TRBD2. The V segment lost 3 bases and the J segment 4 bases; nucleotides outside the gene matches: 1. The CDR3 extends over 14 amino acids. Germline CDR1 is LNHNV and CDR2 is YYDKDF (reference sequence). The CDR3 protein is CATSSGTSGETQYF. The CDR3 DNA is TGTGCCACCAGCAGTGGGACTAGCGGAGAGACCCAGTACTTC.

The J gene is TRBJ2-3, the V gene TRBV14, with 7 bases identical to TRBD2. CDR1 and CDR2 from the germline V gene are SGHDN and FVKESK. Trimming at V came to 4 bases and at J to 7 bases, leaving 14 bases not matched to a gene. The CDR3 runs 16 residues. The CDR3 DNA follows: TGTGCCAGCAGCCCCTTTCCCAGCGGGATCATGAATACGCAGTATTTT. It specifies CASSPFPSGIMNTQYF.

The chain combines TRBV2 with TRBJ1-1, with TRBD1 as a possible D gene (5 bases). The CDR3 runs 14 residues. V dropped 8 bases and J dropped 5 bases, with 18 bases sitting between them. The germline V gene encodes CDR1 SNHLY and CDR2 FYNNEI. CDR3 in amino acids: CASRIGGGWTEAFF. The CDR3 region has the DNA TGTGCCAGCCGGATCGGGGGGGGTTGGACTGAAGCTTTCTTT.

This rearrangement joins TRBV6-6 to TRBJ1-1, with D perhaps TRBD1 (5 bases). Germline CDR1 reads MNHNY; CDR2 reads SVGAGI (reference sequence). V gave up 1 base and J gave up 11 bases, with 20 bases separating them. This CDR3 has 15 amino acids. The CDR3 nucleotides are TGTGCCAGCAGTTACTTACCAACACTCTCCAAGGGGGCTTTCTTT. Amino acids: CASSYLPTLSKGAFF.

The chain uses TRBV10-3 and TRBJ1-1, with unresolved D. Germline V gene sequence: CDR1 ENHRY, CDR2 SYGVKD. The CDR3 spans 11 residues. With 8 bases removed from V and 7 bases from J, the gap between germline ends came to 11 bases. CDR3 nucleotide sequence: TGTGCCATCCGAGGGTTGGATGAAGCTTTCTTT. This gives the protein CAIRGLDEAFF.

This sequence joins TRBV7-2 and TRBJ1-1, with unresolved D. The CDR3 runs 15 residues. Trimming removed 4 bases from V and 0 bases from J, with 12 bases in between. Germline V gives CDR1 SGHTA, CDR2 FQGNSA. CDR3 DNA: TGTGCCAGCAGCTCGCCCCAGGCGTTGAACACTGAAGCTTTCTTT. Its translation is CASSSPQALNTEAFF.

The genes are TRBV2 and TRBJ1-5; D is perhaps TRBD1 (5 bases). This CDR3 contains 13 residues. Trimming left V 7 bases short and J 8 bases short, with 15 bases between. The V gene's germline CDR1 is SNHLY and CDR2 FYNNEI. CDR3 DNA: TGTGCCAGCATGAGGACACTATTCGAGCCCCAGCATTTT. This translates into CASMRTLFEPQHF. The variable domain in full, with the rest retrieved from reference TRBV2 and TRBJ1-5, is EPEVTQTPSHQVTQMGQEVILRCVPISNHLYFYWYRQILGQKVEFLVSFYNNEISEKSEIFDDQFSVERPDGSNFTLKIRSTKLEDSAMYFCASMRTLFEPQHFGDGTRLSIL.

The rearrangement uses TRBV4-1 and TRBJ2-5; D is possibly TRBD2 (6 bases). The V and J ends lost 5 bases and 3 bases respectively, with 10 bases between them. Germline CDR1 and CDR2: MGHRA and YSYEKL. The CDR3 sequence is 13 residues long. CDR3 bases: TGCGCCAGCAGCGTGCTAGCGAAAGAGACCCAGTACTTC. The encoded protein is CASSVLAKETQYF.